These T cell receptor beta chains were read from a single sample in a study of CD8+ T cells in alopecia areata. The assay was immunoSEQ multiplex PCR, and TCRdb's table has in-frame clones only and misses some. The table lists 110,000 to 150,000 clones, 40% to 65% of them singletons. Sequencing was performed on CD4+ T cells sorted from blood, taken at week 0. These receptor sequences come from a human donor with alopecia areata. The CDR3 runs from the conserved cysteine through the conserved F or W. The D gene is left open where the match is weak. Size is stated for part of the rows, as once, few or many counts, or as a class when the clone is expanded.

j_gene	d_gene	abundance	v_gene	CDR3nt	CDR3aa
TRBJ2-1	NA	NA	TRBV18	TGTGCCAGCTCTTACGGAGGACCGGTATACAATGAGCAGTTCTTC	CASSYGGPVYNEQFF
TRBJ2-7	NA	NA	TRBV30	TGTGCCTGGAGTCTTATCTACGGGACTCCCGAGCAGTACTTC	CAWSLIYGTPEQYF
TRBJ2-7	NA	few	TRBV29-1	TGCAGCCTACTGGACGGGTCCTACGAGCAGTACTTC	CSLLDGSYEQYF
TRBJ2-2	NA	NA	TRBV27	TGTGCCAGCAGTTGGCTGGGCGGGGAGCTGTTTTTT	CASSWLGGELFF
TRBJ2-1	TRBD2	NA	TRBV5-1	TGCGCCAGCAGCTCTCTAGCGGGAGGGTACAATGAGCAGTTCTTC	CASSSLAGGYNEQFF
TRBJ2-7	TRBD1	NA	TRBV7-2	TGTGCCAGCAGCTTAGGACAGGGGCGCTACGAGCAGTACTTC	CASSLGQGRYEQYF
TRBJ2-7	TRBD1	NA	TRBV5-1	TGCGCCAGCAGGACCTCACAGGGGGAACAGTACGAGCAGTACTTC	CASRTSQGEQYEQYF
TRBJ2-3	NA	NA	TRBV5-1	TGCGCCAGCAGCTTGGCCGGGGTCGGCACAGATACGCAGTATTTT	CASSLAGVGTDTQYF
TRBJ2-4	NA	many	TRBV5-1	TGCGCCAGCAGCCCCACAGGGTTTGGGAACATTCAGTACTTC	CASSPTGFGNIQYF
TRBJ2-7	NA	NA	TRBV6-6	TGTGCCAGCGGGAACGTTCAGGGTTCCTACGAGCAGTACTTC	CASGNVQGSYEQYF
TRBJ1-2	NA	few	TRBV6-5	TGTGCCAGCAGAGAAGGACCGAGCTATGGCTACACCTTC	CASREGPSYGYTF
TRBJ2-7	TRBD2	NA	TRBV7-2	TGTGCCAGCAGCCAAAGAACTAGCGGGAGTTACGAGCAGTACTTC	CASSQRTSGSYEQYF
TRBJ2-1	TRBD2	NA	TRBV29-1	TGCAGCGCCGGACTAGCGGGAGTGAGGAATGAGCAGTTCTTC	CSAGLAGVRNEQFF
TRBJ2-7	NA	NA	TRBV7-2	TGTGCCAGCAGCAAAGTGATGACAGTCTACGAGCAGTACTTC	CASSKVMTVYEQYF
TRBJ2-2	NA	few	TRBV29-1	TGCAGCGCCGGTATGGGCACCGGGGAGCTGTTTTTT	CSAGMGTGELFF
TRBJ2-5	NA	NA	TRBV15	TGTGCCACCAGCATCAGCTTACGACGGAACCAAGAGACCCAGTACTTC	CATSISLRRNQETQYF
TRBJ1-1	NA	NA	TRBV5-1	TGCGCCAGCAGCTTGGGGACCCCGACGGGCACTGAAGCTTTCTTT	CASSLGTPTGTEAFF
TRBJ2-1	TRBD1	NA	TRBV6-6	TGTGCCAGCAGTTACGGGCAGGGGGTTTACAATGAGCAGTTCTTC	CASSYGQGVYNEQFF
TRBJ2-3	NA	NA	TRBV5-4	TGTGCCAGCAGCCCCCCCGGCCGGGGAGCCCCAGATACGCAGTATTTT	CASSPPGRGAPDTQYF
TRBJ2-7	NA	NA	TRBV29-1	TGCAGCGTCCCAGGGATACAAGGGGCTAGCTACGAGCAGTACTTC	CSVPGIQGASYEQYF
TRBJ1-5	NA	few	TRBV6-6	TGTGCCAGCAAGGAACGGTACAGGGAAAGCAATCAGCCCCAGCATTTT	CASKERYRESNQPQHF
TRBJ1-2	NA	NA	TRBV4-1	TGCGCCAGCAGCCAAGATTCTGACTATGGCTACACCTTC	CASSQDSDYGYTF
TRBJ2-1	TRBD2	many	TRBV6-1	TGTGCCAGCAGTTCGGACGGGAGGGCCGTGTTCTTC	CASSSDGRAVFF
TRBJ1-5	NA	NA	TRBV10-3	TGTGCCATCAGTGAGATGACAGGCGGGCAGCCCCAGCATTTT	CAISEMTGGQPQHF
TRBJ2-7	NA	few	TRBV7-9	TGTGCCAGCAGCCGCCGAGGGCAGGGAGGCGGCGAGCAGTACTTC	CASSRRGQGGGEQYF
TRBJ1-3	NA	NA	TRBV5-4	TGTGCCAGCAGCACCCTCACAGGGATCGGAAACACCATATATTTT	CASSTLTGIGNTIYF
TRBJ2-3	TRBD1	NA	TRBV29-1	TGCAGCGTTGACGGACAGGGCACAGATACGCAGTATTTT	CSVDGQGTDTQYF
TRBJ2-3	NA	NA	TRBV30	TGTGCCTGGAGAACCGAGGATACGCAGTATTTT	CAWRTEDTQYF
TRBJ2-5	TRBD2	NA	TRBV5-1	TGCGCCAGCAGCTTAGCGGGAGGGGAGACCCAGTACTTC	CASSLAGGETQYF
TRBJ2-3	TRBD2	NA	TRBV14	TGTGCCAGCAGCCTTAGCGGGAGGAAAACAGATACGCAGTATTTT	CASSLSGRKTDTQYF
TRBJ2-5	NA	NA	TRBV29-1	TGCAGCGCTAAACTGTTGTGGGAGACCCAGTACTTC	CSAKLLWETQYF
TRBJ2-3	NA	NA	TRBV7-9	TGTGCCAGCAGCTCTACCGGCACAGATACGCAGTATTTT	CASSSTGTDTQYF
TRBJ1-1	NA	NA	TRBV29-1	TGCAGCGTAGGAGGATCGACTGAAGCTTTCTTT	CSVGGSTEAFF
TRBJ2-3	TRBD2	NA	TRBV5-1	TGCGCCAGCCGGGCGGGAGTCACAGATACGCAGTATTTT	CASRAGVTDTQYF
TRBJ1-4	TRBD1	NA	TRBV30	TGTGCCTGGAGTGTATTTCAGGGGGTCGGCATTGAAAAACTGTTTTTT	CAWSVFQGVGIEKLFF
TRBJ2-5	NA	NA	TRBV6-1	TGTGCCAGCAGTGCGATAGCAACCCAAGAGACCCAGTACTTC	CASSAIATQETQYF
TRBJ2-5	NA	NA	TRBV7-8	TGTGCCAGCAGCTTATCGCCGGGTGGGGAGACCCAGTACTTC	CASSLSPGGETQYF
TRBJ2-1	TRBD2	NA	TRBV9	TGTGCCAGCAGCGAATTAGCGGGAGAGTACAATGAGCAGTTCTTC	CASSELAGEYNEQFF
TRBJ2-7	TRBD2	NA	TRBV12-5	TGTGCTAGTGGTTTTCTAGCCCGAGCGGGAGGCGACTCCTACGAGCAGTACTTC	CASGFLARAGGDSYEQYF
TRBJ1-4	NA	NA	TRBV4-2	TGTGCCAGCAGCCCCCAACAGGGAACACGGTCAAAACTGTTTTTT	CASSPQQGTRSKLFF
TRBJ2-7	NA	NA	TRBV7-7	TGTGCCAGCAGCTTTCGGCCCAGAGACGAGCAGTACTTC	CASSFRPRDEQYF
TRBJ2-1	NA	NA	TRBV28	TGTGCCAGCAGCCGAATTTTGCCGCTAAATGAGCAGTTCTTC	CASSRILPLNEQFF
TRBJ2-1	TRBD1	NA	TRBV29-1	TGCAGCGTTTTAGATTACAGGGGAAGTTCCTACAATGAGCAGTTCTTC	CSVLDYRGSSYNEQFF
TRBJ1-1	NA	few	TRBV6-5	TGTGCCAGCAGTTCCACGTCGGGTGACACTGAAGCTTTCTTT	CASSSTSGDTEAFF
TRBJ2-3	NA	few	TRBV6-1	TGTGCCAGCGTCCCACTACCTCCAGGGACAGATACGCAGTATTTT	CASVPLPPGTDTQYF
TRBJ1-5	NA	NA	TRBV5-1	TGCGCCAGCAGTCGGACCGCGGGTGGCAATCAGCCCCAGCATTTT	CASSRTAGGNQPQHF
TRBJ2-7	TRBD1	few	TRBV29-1	TGCAGCGTTGAAGAAACAGGGGGCAGAGGGCAGTACTTC	CSVEETGGRGQYF
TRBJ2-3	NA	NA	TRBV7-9	TGTGCCAGCAGCTTAGCCAGTCCCAGCGCAGATACGCAGTATTTT	CASSLASPSADTQYF
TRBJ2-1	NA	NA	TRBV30	TGTGCCTGGAGGGCTGCGGGGATAAGCTCCTACAATGAGCAGTTCTTC	CAWRAAGISSYNEQFF
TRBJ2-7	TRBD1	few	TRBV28	TGTGCCAGCACGGACAGGAGAAGGGAGCAGTACTTC	CASTDRRREQYF
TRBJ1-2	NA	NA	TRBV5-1	TGCGCCAGCAGCTTGGACATCATCTATGGCTACACCTTC	CASSLDIIYGYTF
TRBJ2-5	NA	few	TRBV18	TGTGCCAGCTCACCATTGCCAGGTCAAGAGACCCAGTACTTC	CASSPLPGQETQYF
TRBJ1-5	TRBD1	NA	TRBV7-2	TGTGCCAGCAGCTCCGACAGGGCGAATCAGCCCCAGCATTTT	CASSSDRANQPQHF
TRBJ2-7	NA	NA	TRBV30	TGTGCCTGGAGTGTAAAGGACGGGAGCTCCTACGAGCAGTACTTC	CAWSVKDGSSYEQYF
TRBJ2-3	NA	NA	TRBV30	TGTGCCTGGAGTGTACGGGGGTGGGACATAAGCACAGATACGCAGTATTTT	CAWSVRGWDISTDTQYF